This is a list of T cell receptor beta chains from one sample in a study of regulatory T cells in long-lasting Graves disease. TCRdb reanalysed the multiplex PCR reads using MiXCR and keeps one entry per CDR3 protein. This repertoire shows roughly 500,000 distinct CDR3 sequences, around 20% found once; its top ten account for about 7.8%. Sequencing used peripheral blood mononuclear cells (PBMCs), obtained when the disease was refractory, from a patient treated with antithyroid drugs. These receptors all stem from a female donor with Graves disease. The CDR3 runs from the conserved cysteine through the conserved F or W.

v_gene: TRBV10-3
CDR3aa: CAISQGQGNGVRNNEQFF

v_gene: TRBV12-3/TRBV12-4
CDR3aa: CASRTLRAGELFF

v_gene: TRBV9
CDR3aa: CASSVTGVGRYTEAFF

v_gene: TRBV29-1
CDR3aa: CSVPDFLNTGELFF

v_gene: TRBV20-1
CDR3aa: CSARDRDEAFF

v_gene: TRBV6-1
CDR3aa: CASSPPIDAAKNIQYF

v_gene: TRBV20-1
CDR3aa: CSASNVYDEQYF

v_gene: TRBV7-8
CDR3aa: CASSPMGLAGAAEQFF

v_gene: TRBV27
CDR3aa: CASSPLPQGSPSYEQYF

v_gene: TRBV10-2
CDR3aa: CASSNSEGRTEAFF

v_gene: TRBV12-3/TRBV12-4
CDR3aa: CASSFGLAGGDEQYF

v_gene: TRBV4-1
CDR3aa: CASSQDLGAEAFF

v_gene: TRBV27
CDR3aa: CASSLGTTTGELFF

v_gene: TRBV6-1
CDR3aa: CASSTLGRPTTGELFF

v_gene: TRBV10-3
CDR3aa: CAIRGTAYEQYF

v_gene: TRBV4-1
CDR3aa: CASSQEASGIYEQYF

v_gene: TRBV28
CDR3aa: CASSLARDRGHVWYGYTF

v_gene: TRBV7-8
CDR3aa: CASSLEGSQNTEAFF

v_gene: TRBV2
CDR3aa: CASSDGMNTEAFF

v_gene: TRBV27
CDR3aa: CASSLTGTGVTGELFF

v_gene: TRBV29-1
CDR3aa: CSVEDLPGGNTEAFF

v_gene: TRBV28
CDR3aa: CASSPIQGSETQYF

v_gene: TRBV3-1
CDR3aa: CASSQEPGGLGEQYF

v_gene: TRBV7-4
CDR3aa: CASSHGTSVNTGELFF

v_gene: TRBV7-3
CDR3aa: CASSASGRSGELFF

v_gene: TRBV28
CDR3aa: CASSFGDRGSYEQYF

v_gene: TRBV11-2
CDR3aa: CASSPQFNEQFF

v_gene: TRBV10-3
CDR3aa: CAIRGSFYEQYF

v_gene: TRBV30
CDR3aa: CAWSVDVNQPQHF

v_gene: TRBV27
CDR3aa: CASSTLSASGVYMDQYF

v_gene: TRBV20-1
CDR3aa: CSALGTANEKLFF

v_gene: TRBV28
CDR3aa: CASSLFGEIIASGANVLTF

v_gene: TRBV28
CDR3aa: CASSSTVDSYNSPLHF

v_gene: TRBV11-1
CDR3aa: CASSPMGRVDTEAFF

v_gene: TRBV6-2/TRBV6-3
CDR3aa: CASSWSEGGNQPQHF

v_gene: TRBV7-9
CDR3aa: CASSLLGSLAGDQETQYF

v_gene: TRBV6-2/TRBV6-3
CDR3aa: CASSYSRDRRYSNQPQHF

v_gene: TRBV28
CDR3aa: CASSSRGRTEAFF

v_gene: TRBV30
CDR3aa: CAWAPGLGNSPLHF

v_gene: TRBV5-1
CDR3aa: CASSLAGQVPYEQYF

v_gene: TRBV28
CDR3aa: CASDPVANGGEQFF

v_gene: TRBV3-1
CDR3aa: CASSQESLETEAFF

v_gene: TRBV12-3/TRBV12-4
CDR3aa: CASSLQGFRSGANVLTF

v_gene: TRBV7-3
CDR3aa: CASSLSRVDEQYF

v_gene: TRBV6-2/TRBV6-3
CDR3aa: CASSRGLAGFPDTQYF

v_gene: TRBV28
CDR3aa: CASSWRGRPQHF

v_gene: TRBV20-1
CDR3aa: CSAREGRRQSTEAFF

v_gene: TRBV10-3
CDR3aa: CATDNGGGAEAFF

v_gene: TRBV12-3/TRBV12-4
CDR3aa: CASSSGLATDEQYF

v_gene: TRBV11-2
CDR3aa: CASSLGSTLSHEQYF

v_gene: TRBV2
CDR3aa: CASSAPGRFSGANVLTF

v_gene: TRBV6-1
CDR3aa: CASSDLAGEGTQYF

v_gene: TRBV2
CDR3aa: CASQDQRGPGGYTF

v_gene: TRBV2
CDR3aa: CASSEVAGTGVYGYTF